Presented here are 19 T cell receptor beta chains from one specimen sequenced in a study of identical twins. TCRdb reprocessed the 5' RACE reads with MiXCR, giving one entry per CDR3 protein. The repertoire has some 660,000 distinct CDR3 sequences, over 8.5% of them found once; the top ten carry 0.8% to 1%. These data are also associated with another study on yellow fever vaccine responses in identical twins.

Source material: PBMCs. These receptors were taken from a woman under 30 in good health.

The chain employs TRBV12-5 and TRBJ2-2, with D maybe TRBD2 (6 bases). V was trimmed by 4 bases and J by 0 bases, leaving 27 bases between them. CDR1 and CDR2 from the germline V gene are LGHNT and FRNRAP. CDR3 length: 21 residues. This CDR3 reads CASGSHPPMAGPSANTGELFF. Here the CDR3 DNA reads TGTGCTAGTGGTTCCCACCCGCCTATGGCGGGGCCCTCCGCGAACACCGGGGAGCTGTTTTTT.

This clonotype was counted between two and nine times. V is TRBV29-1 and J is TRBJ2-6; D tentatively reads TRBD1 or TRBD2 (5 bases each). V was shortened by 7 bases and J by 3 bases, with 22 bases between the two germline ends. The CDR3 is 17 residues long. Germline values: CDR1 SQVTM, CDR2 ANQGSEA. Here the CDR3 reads CSAWDPGSLFGANVLTF. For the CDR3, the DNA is TGCAGCGCTTGGGACCCGGGTTCATTATTTGGGGCCAACGTCCTGACTTTC.

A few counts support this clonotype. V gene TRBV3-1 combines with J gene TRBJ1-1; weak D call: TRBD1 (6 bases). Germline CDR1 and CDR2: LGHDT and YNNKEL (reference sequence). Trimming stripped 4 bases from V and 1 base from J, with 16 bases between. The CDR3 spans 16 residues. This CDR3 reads CASSRTPGTKNTEAFF. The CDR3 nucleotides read TGTGCCAGCAGCCGTACTCCCGGGACAAAGAACACTGAAGCTTTCTTT.

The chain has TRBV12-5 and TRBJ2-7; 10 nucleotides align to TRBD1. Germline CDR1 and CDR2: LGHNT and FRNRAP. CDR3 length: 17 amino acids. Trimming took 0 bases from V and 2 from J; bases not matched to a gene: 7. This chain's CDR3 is CASGLVLGQGSPYEQYF. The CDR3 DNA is TGTGCTAGTGGTTTGGTCTTGGGACAGGGGTCTCCCTACGAGCAGTACTTC. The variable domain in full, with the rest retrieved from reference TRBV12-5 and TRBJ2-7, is DARVTQTPRHKVTEMGQEVTMRCQPILGHNTVFWYRQTMMQGLELLAYFRNRAPLDDSGMPKDRFSAEMPDATLATLKIQPSEPRDSAVYFCASGLVLGQGSPYEQYFGPGTRLTVT.

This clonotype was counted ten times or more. The CDR3 sequence is CASSFYSAGVNYEQYF. The CDR3 DNA sequence: TGTGCCAGCAGCTTTTATTCCGCGGGAGTAAATTACGAGCAGTACTTC. The V call is TRBV7-9, the J call TRBJ2-7; 7 positions agree with TRBD2. The V segment lost 3 bases and the J segment 4 bases; nucleotides outside the gene matches: 12. Germline lookup yields CDR1 SEHNR and CDR2 FQNEAQ (reference sequence). The CDR3 length is 16 residues.

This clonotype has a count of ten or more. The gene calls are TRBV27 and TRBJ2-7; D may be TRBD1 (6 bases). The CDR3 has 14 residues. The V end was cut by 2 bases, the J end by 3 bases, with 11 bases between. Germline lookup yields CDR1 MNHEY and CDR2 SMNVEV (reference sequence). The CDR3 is CASSLVRGGYEQYF. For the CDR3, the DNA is TGTGCCAGCAGTTTAGTTAGAGGGGGCTACGAGCAGTACTTC.

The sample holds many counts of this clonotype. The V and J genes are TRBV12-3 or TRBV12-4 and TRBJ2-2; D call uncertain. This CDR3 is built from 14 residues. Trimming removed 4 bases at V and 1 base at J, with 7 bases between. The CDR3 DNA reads TGTGCCAGCAGTTCGGTGGGGAACACCGGGGAGCTGTTTTTT. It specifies CASSSVGNTGELFF.

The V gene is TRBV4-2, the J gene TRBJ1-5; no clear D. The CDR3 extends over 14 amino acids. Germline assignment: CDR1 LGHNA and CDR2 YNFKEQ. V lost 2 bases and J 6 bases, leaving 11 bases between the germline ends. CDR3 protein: CASSQPILGQPQHF. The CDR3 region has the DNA TGTGCCAGCAGCCAACCGATCTTAGGTCAGCCCCAGCATTTT.

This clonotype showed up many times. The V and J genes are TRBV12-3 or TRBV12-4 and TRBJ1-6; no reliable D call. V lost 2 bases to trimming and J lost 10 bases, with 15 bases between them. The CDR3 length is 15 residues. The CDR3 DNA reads TGTGCCAGCAGTTTAAATTCAGGAGGTGACTCACCCCTCCACTTT. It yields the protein CASSLNSGGDSPLHF.

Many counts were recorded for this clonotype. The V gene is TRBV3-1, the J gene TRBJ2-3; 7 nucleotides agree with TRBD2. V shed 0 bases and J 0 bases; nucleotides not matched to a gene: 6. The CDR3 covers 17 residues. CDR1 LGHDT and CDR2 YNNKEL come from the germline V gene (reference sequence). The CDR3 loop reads CASSQDPRGGSTDTQYF. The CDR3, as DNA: TGTGCCAGCAGCCAAGACCCCCGGGGAGGGAGCACAGATACGCAGTATTTT.

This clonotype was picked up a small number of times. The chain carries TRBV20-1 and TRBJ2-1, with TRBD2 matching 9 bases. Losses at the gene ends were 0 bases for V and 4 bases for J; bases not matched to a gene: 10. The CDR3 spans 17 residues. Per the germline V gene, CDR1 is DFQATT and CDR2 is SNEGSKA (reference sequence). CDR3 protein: CSARDFVAGDIYNEQFF. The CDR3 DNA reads TGCAGTGCTAGAGATTTCGTAGCGGGAGACATTTACAATGAGCAGTTCTTC.

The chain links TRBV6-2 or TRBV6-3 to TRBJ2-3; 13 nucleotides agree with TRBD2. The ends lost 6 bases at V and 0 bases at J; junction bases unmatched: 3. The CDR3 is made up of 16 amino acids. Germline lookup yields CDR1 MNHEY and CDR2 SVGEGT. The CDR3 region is CASRPGLAGSTDTQYF. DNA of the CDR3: TGTGCCAGCAGGCCGGGACTAGCGGGAAGCACAGATACGCAGTATTTT.

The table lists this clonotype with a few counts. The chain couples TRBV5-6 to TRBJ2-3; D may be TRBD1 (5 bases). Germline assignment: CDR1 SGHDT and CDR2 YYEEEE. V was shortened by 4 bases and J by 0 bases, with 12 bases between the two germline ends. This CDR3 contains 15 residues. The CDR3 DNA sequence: TGTGCCAGCAGCCCCGACAGCCGAAGCACAGATACGCAGTATTTT. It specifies CASSPDSRSTDTQYF.

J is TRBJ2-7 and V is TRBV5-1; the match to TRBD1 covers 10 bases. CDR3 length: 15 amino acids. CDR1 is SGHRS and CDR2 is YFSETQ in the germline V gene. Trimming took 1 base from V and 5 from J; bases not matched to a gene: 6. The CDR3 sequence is CASSLLGTGVHEQYF. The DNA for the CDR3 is TGCGCCAGCAGCTTGTTGGGGACAGGGGTCCACGAGCAGTACTTC.

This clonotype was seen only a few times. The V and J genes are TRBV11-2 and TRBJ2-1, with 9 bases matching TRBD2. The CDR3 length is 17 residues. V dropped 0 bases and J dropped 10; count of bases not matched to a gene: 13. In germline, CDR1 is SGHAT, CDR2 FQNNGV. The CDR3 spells CASSLDSGGLPLFEQFF. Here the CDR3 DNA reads TGTGCCAGCAGCTTAGATAGCGGGGGACTTCCCCTGTTCGAGCAGTTCTTC.

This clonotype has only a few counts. CDR3 amino acids: CAWNSGGNNEQFF. The CDR3 bases are TGTGCCTGGAATAGCGGGGGGAACAATGAGCAGTTCTTC. The chain carries TRBV30 and TRBJ2-1; 10 nucleotides agree with TRBD2. This CDR3 has 13 amino acids. Trimming cost V 4 bases and J 5 bases; bases outside gene matches: 2. Germline V CDR1 and CDR2: GTSNPN, SVGIG (reference sequence).

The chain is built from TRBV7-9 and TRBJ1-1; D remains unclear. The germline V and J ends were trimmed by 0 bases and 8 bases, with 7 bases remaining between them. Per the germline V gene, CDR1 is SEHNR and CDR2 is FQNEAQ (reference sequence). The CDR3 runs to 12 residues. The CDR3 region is CASSLALREAFF. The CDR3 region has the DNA TGTGCCAGCAGCTTAGCGCTAAGGGAAGCTTTCTTT.

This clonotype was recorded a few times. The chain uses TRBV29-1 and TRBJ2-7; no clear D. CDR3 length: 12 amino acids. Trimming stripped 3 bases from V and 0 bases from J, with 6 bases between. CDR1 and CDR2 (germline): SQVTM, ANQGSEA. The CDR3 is CSVELGSYEQYF. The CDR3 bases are TGCAGCGTTGAGCTCGGCTCCTACGAGCAGTACTTC.

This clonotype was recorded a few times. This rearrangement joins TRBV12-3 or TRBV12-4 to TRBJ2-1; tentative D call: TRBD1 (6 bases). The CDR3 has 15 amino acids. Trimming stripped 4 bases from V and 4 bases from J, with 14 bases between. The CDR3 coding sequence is TGTGCCAGCAGTTCGGACACAGGGCTATACAATGAGCAGTTCTTC. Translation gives CASSSDTGLYNEQFF.